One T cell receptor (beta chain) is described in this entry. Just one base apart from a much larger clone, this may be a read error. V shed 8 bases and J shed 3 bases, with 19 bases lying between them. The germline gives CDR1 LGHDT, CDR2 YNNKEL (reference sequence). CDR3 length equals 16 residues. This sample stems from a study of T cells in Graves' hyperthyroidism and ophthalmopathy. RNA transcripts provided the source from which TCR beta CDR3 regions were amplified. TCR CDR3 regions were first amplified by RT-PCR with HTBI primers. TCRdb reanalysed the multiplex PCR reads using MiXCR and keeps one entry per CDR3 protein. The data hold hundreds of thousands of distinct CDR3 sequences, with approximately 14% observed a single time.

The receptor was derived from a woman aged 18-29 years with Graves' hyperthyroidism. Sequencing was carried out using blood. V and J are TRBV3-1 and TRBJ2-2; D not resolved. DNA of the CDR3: TGTGCCAGCGGCCCCCGGGTGATTCCGGACACCGGGGAGCTGTTTTTT. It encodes CASGPRVIPDTGELFF.